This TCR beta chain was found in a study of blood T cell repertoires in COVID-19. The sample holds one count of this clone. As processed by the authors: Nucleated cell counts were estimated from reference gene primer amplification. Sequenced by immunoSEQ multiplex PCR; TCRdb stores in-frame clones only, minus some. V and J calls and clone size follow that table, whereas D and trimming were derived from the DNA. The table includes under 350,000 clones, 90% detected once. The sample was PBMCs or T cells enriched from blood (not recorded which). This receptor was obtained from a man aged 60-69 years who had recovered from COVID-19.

Here the CDR3 DNA reads TGTGCCAGTAGTAGTGGGACAGGGGACTACGAGCAGTACTTC. It encodes CASSSGTGDYEQYF. This chain uses TRBV19 with TRBJ2-7, with 10 bases identical to TRBD1. CDR1 is LNHDA and CDR2 is SQIVND in the germline V gene (reference sequence). The CDR3 totals 14 residues. V trimming: 4 bases; J trimming: 3 bases; junction bases outside the gene matches: 3.